Each of the 20 T cell receptor beta chains below was sequenced from the same sample in a study of blood T cell repertoires in COVID-19. Assay: immunoSEQ multiplex PCR; the TCRdb copy retains only in-frame clones and omits some. The repertoire has a few hundred thousand clones, 85% to 90% of them found once; the top ten carry roughly 1%. Sequences were obtained from peripheral blood. The receptor set was obtained from a woman between 35 and 50 years old with COVID-19, enrolled during active disease.

The V and J genes are TRBV19 and TRBJ1-1, with a possible D match to TRBD1 (6 bases). The germline V gene has CDR1 LNHDA and CDR2 SQIVND (reference sequence). Trimming cost V 7 bases and J 1 base, with 19 bases left between them. The CDR3 totals 16 residues. The CDR3 nucleotides read TGTGCCAGTAATACACCCCTGGGCAGGGGGAACACTGAAGCTTTCTTT. Its protein is CASNTPLGRGNTEAFF. Using reference TRBV19 and TRBJ1-1 for the parts outside the CDR3, the full variable domain is DGGITQSPKYLFRKEGQNVTLSCEQNLNHDAMYWYRQDPGQGLRLIYYSQIVNDFQKGDIAEGYSVSREKKESFPLTVTSAQKNPTAFYLCASNTPLGRGNTEAFFGQGTRLTVV.

This chain connects TRBV15 to TRBJ2-6; TRBD1 matches 10 bases. CDR3 length: 19 amino acids. The germline gives CDR1 LNHNV, CDR2 YYDKDF (reference sequence). Losses at the gene ends were 3 bases for V and 4 bases for J; bases not matched to a gene: 12. As DNA, the CDR3 is TGTGCCACCAGCAGGTTGACAGGGGGCGCGGTACTAGGGGCCAACGTCCTGACTTTC. Amino acid sequence: CATSRLTGGAVLGANVLTF. Variable domain in full (rest from reference TRBV15 and TRBJ2-6): DAMVIQNPRYQVTQFGKPVTLSCSQTLNHNVMYWYQQKSSQAPKLLFHYYDKDFNNEADTPDNFQSRRPNTSFCFLDIRSPGLGDTAMYLCATSRLTGGAVLGANVLTFGAGSRLTVL.

The chain joins TRBV6-2 or TRBV6-3 to TRBJ2-3; maybe TRBD2 (6 bases). The CDR3 sequence is 16 residues long. V was clipped by 0 bases and J by 3 bases, with 13 bases between them. Per germline, CDR1 MNHEY and CDR2 SVGEGT. The CDR3 loop is CASSYSLASMTDTQYF. The CDR3 DNA sequence: TGTGCCAGCAGTTACTCGCTAGCGTCTATGACAGATACGCAGTATTTT.

The chain links TRBV28 to TRBJ1-5; D is perhaps TRBD1 (6 bases). The CDR3 runs 14 residues. Trimming pared 5 bases from V and 5 bases from J, leaving 13 bases between. The germline gives CDR1 MDHEN, CDR2 SYDVKM. CDR3 DNA sequence: TGTGCCAGCAGTGGGGACATTAGGGATCAGCCCCAGCATTTT. Translated, it gives CASSGDIRDQPQHF.

This clone was seen once. The chain couples TRBV18 to TRBJ2-2; D may be TRBD1 (5 bases). The CDR3 sequence is 15 residues long. Germline CDR1 and CDR2: KGHSH and LQKENI. V shed 4 bases and J shed 2 bases, with 11 bases lying between them. CDR3 in amino acids: CASSLQGSNTGELFF. CDR3 DNA: TGTGCCAGCTCACTTCAGGGTAGCAACACCGGGGAGCTGTTTTTT.

The chain is built from TRBV11-3 and TRBJ1-1, with a tentative D call TRBD1 (5 bases). Trimming removed 5 bases from V and 6 bases from J, with 13 bases in between. CDR1 is SGHNT, CDR2 YENEEA, per germline. This CDR3 has 13 residues. The CDR3 nucleotides read TGTGCCAGCAGCCGCGCCAGGGAATCTGAAGCTTTCTTT. Protein: CASSRARESEAFF. Drawing the rest from reference TRBV11-3 and TRBJ1-1, the complete variable domain is EAGVVQSPRYKIIEKKQPVAFWCNPISGHNTLYWYLQNLGQGPELLIRYENEEAVDDSQLPKDRFSAERLKGVDSTLKIQPAELGDSAVYLCASSRARESEAFFGQGTRLTVV.

The CDR3 DNA reads as TGTGCCAGCGGACAGGGGGGGCACGAGCAGTACTTC. Encoded protein: CASGQGGHEQYF. This sequence joins TRBV28 and TRBJ2-7; TRBD1 agrees at 10 bases. The CDR3 contains 12 residues. Per germline, CDR1 MDHEN and CDR2 SYDVKM. V lost 8 bases and J lost 5; bases outside the gene matches: 3. Full variable domain (remainder filled in from reference TRBV28 and TRBJ2-7): DVKVTQSSRYLVKRTGEKVFLECVQDMDHENMFWYRQDPGLGLRLIYFSYDVKMKEKGDIPEGYSVSREKKERFSLILESASTNQTSMYLCASGQGGHEQYFGPGTRLTVT.

Comment on this clone: Other DNA variants within this sample encode the same CDR3. V gene TRBV18 combines with J gene TRBJ2-3; the D gene is possibly TRBD2 (5 bases). This CDR3 spans 14 amino acids. V was cut by 0 bases and J by 1 base, with 5 bases left in between. Germline V gene sequence: CDR1 KGHSH, CDR2 LQKENI. The CDR3 DNA reads TGTGCCAGCTCACCACCCGGGGGCACAGATACGCAGTATTTT. Protein sequence: CASSPPGGTDTQYF.

V and J are TRBV3-1 (or the pseudogene TRBV3-2) and TRBJ2-7; 7 nucleotides align to TRBD1. Trimming at V came to 4 bases and at J to 3 bases, leaving 3 bases not matched to a gene. CDR1 LGHDT and CDR2 YNNKEL come from the germline V gene (reference sequence). This CDR3 comprises 13 residues. CDR3: CASSRRDSYEQYF. The CDR3 DNA is TGTGCCAGCAGCCGCCGGGACAGCTACGAGCAGTACTTC.

The V call is TRBV7-9, the J call TRBJ2-1, with 8 bases identical to TRBD1. The CDR3 sequence is 14 residues long. J was trimmed by 3 bases and V by 7 bases; bases with no gene match: 5. Germline values: CDR1 SEHNR, CDR2 FQNEAQ (reference sequence). The CDR3: CASTPGTGYNEQFF. CDR3 coding DNA: TGTGCCAGCACTCCCGGGACAGGCTACAATGAGCAGTTCTTC.

CDR3 DNA sequence: TGCGCCAGCAGCCCCTTACTTATGGGAGGGTGGTACGAGCAGTACTTC. Amino acids: CASSPLLMGGWYEQYF. V and J are TRBV4-3 and TRBJ2-7, with 7 bases fitting TRBD2. Germline lookup yields CDR1 LGHNA and CDR2 YSLEER. The CDR3 is made up of 16 amino acids. V was clipped by 4 bases and J by 4 bases; unmatched bases: 13.

This rearrangement joins TRBV18 to TRBJ1-2; D may be TRBD1 (6 bases). Trimming shortened V by 3 bases and J by 8 bases, and 19 bases separated the two germline ends. Germline CDR1 KGHSH, CDR2 LQKENI. CDR3 size: 15 residues. CDR3: CASSPQGGMNIGYTF. Written as DNA, the CDR3 is TGTGCCAGCTCACCTCAAGGGGGAATGAACATAGGCTACACCTTC.

The chain has TRBV7-9 and TRBJ1-3; TRBD1 matches at 8 bases. The CDR3 has 13 residues. The germline CDR1 and CDR2 sequences are SEHNR and FQNEAQ (reference sequence). Trimming took 5 bases from V and 6 from J; bases not matched to a gene: 3. The CDR3 nucleotides are TGTGCCAGCAGCAAGACAGGGGTAAACACCATATATTTT. This gives the protein CASSKTGVNTIYF.

The J gene is TRBJ1-2, the V gene TRBV2, with D perhaps TRBD1 (6 bases). V dropped 7 bases and J dropped 6 bases, with 18 bases sitting between them. There are 14 residues in the CDR3. The germline gives CDR1 SNHLY, CDR2 FYNNEI. Here the CDR3 reads CASKRSGQSHGYTF. The CDR3 DNA is TGTGCCAGCAAAAGGTCGGGACAATCGCATGGCTACACCTTC.

The chain is built from TRBV5-6 and TRBJ1-4; D gene ambiguous. V was pared by 2 bases and J by 4 bases, with 9 bases between. CDR3 length: 14 amino acids. CDR1 SGHDT and CDR2 YYEEEE come from the germline V gene. As DNA, the CDR3 is TGTGCCAGCAGCTTATGGGCCTTTAATGAAAAACTGTTTTTT. Amino acid sequence: CASSLWAFNEKLFF.

This clone was counted at least ten times. The CDR3 region has the DNA TGTGCCAGCAGTTTGCCTTCCCTGGGACAGACAAACTACGAGCAGTACTTC. Translating it yields CASSLPSLGQTNYEQYF. This chain links TRBV28 with TRBJ2-7; 7 bases line up with TRBD1. Trimming cost V 3 bases and J 3 bases; bases outside gene matches: 14. The CDR3 has 17 residues. CDR1 and CDR2 (germline): MDHEN, SYDVKM. Full variable domain (missing parts from reference TRBV28 and TRBJ2-7): DVKVTQSSRYLVKRTGEKVFLECVQDMDHENMFWYRQDPGLGLRLIYFSYDVKMKEKGDIPEGYSVSREKKERFSLILESASTNQTSMYLCASSLPSLGQTNYEQYFGPGTRLTVT.

V usage is TRBV13 and J usage is TRBJ1-1; no reliable D call. CDR1 is PRHDT, CDR2 FYEKMQ, per germline (reference sequence). V was trimmed by 0 bases and J by 2 bases, leaving 7 bases between them. The CDR3 runs 14 residues. CDR3 DNA: TGTGCCAGCAGCTTAGGGCCCGGTAACACTGAAGCTTTCTTT. It translates to CASSLGPGNTEAFF.

This chain uses TRBV28 with TRBJ2-7; 7 bases agree with TRBD2. The V segment lost 2 bases and the J segment 2 bases; nucleotides outside the gene matches: 3. The CDR3 is 14 residues long. CDR1 and CDR2 (germline): MDHEN, SYDVKM. This chain's CDR3 is CASSLQGLTYEQYF. The CDR3, as DNA: TGTGCCAGCAGTTTACAGGGACTAACCTACGAGCAGTACTTC. Using reference TRBV28 and TRBJ2-7 for the parts outside the CDR3, the full variable domain is DVKVTQSSRYLVKRTGEKVFLECVQDMDHENMFWYRQDPGLGLRLIYFSYDVKMKEKGDIPEGYSVSREKKERFSLILESASTNQTSMYLCASSLQGLTYEQYFGPGTRLTVT.

V gene TRBV29-1 combines with J gene TRBJ1-4; D is undetermined. Germline V CDR1 and CDR2: SQVTM, ANQGSEA. This CDR3 has 11 amino acids. Trimming removed 7 bases from V and 13 bases from J, with 16 bases in between. The CDR3 coding sequence is TGCAGCGCCGGCGAGTCTATCTTACTGTTTTTT. Amino acid sequence: CSAGESILLFF. Together with reference TRBV29-1 and TRBJ1-4, the CDR3 gives the full variable domain: SAVISQKPSRDICQRGTSLTIQCQVDSQVTMMFWYRQQPGQSLTLIATANQGSEATYESGFVIDKFPISRPNLTFSTLTVSNMSPEDSSIYLCSAGESILLFFGSGTQLSVL.

The rearrangement links TRBV29-1 to TRBJ1-3; maybe TRBD1 (6 bases). CDR1 and CDR2 from the germline V gene are SQVTM and ANQGSEA. V lost 7 bases to trimming and J lost 3 bases, with 13 bases between them. This CDR3 has 13 residues. DNA for the CDR3: TGCAGCGCCTGGGGGGGGCTTGGAAACACCATATATTTT. It encodes CSAWGGLGNTIYF.